This T cell receptor (beta chain) was documented in a study of cytomegalovirus exposure and HLA in healthy donors. The study ran its PCR with 60 Vbeta and 13 Jbeta primers. TCRdb keeps only in-frame clones here, not all; method: immunoSEQ multiplex PCR. The sample includes 90,000 to 140,000 clones, 13% to 15% of them seen just once. This clone appeared a few times. Regarding donors, all were healthy bone marrow donors. The V end was cut by 4 bases, the J end by 12 bases, with 12 bases between. This CDR3 spans 11 amino acids. CDR1 is SGHTA and CDR2 is FQGNSA in the germline V gene. The TCR sequence derives from a female donor in good health and CMV-seronegative. Specimen: PBMCs. This chain joins TRBV7-2 and TRBJ2-5, with D possibly matching TRBD1 (6 bases). CDR3 sequence (DNA): TGTGCCAGCAGCTCTTACAGGGAAAAGTACTTC. It translates to CASSSYREKYF.